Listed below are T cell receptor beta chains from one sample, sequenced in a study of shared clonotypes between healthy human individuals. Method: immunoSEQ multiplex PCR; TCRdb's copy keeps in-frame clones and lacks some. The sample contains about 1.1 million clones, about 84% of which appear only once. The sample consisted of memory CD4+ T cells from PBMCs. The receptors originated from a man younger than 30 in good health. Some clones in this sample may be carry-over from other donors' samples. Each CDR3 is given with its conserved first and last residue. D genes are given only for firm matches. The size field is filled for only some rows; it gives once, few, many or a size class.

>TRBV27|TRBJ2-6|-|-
CASSYAGANVLTF
TGTGCCAGCAGTTACGCCGGGGCCAACGTCCTGACTTTC
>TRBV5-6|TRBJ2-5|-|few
CASRRDRGAGGETQYF
TGTGCCAGCAGGAGGGACAGGGGAGCGGGAGGCGAGACCCAGTACTTC
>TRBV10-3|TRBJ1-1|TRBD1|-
CAITKTGDDTEAFF
TGTGCCATCACTAAGACAGGGGATGACACTGAAGCTTTCTTT
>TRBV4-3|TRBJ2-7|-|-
CASSQDPRARDEQYF
TGCGCCAGCAGCCAAGATCCCAGGGCACGGGACGAGCAGTACTTC
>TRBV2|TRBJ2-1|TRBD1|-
CASRTGQYNEQFF
TGTGCCAGCAGGACGGGACAGTACAATGAGCAGTTCTTC
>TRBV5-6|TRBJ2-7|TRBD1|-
CASTPLRTGDYEQYF
TGTGCCAGCACCCCGCTCCGGACAGGGGACTACGAGCAGTACTTC
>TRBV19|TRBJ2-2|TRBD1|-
CASKPGTGLNTGELFF
TGTGCCAGTAAACCCGGGACAGGGTTAAACACCGGGGAGCTGTTTTTT
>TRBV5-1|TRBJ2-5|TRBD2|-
CASSLGGGEETQYF
TGCGCCAGCAGCTTAGGCGGGGGGGAAGAGACCCAGTACTTC
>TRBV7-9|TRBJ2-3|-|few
CASSSNTEGLTDTQYF
TGTGCCAGCAGCTCCAACACGGAGGGGCTGACAGATACGCAGTATTTT
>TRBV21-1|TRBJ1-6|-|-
CASNFPGTGNSPLHF
TGTGCCAGCAACTTCCCCGGGACAGGAAATTCACCCCTCCACTTT
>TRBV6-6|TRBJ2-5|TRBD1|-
CASRRQGGETQYF
TGTGCCAGCAGAAGACAGGGCGGGGAGACCCAGTACTTC
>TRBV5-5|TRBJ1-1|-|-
CASSSTVTYPEAFF
TGTGCCAGCAGCTCGACAGTTACGTATCCTGAAGCTTTCTTT
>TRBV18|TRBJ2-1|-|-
CASSQSTGSYNEQFF
TGTGCCAGCTCACAAAGTACAGGGTCCTACAATGAGCAGTTCTTC
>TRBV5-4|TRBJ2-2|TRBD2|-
CATRNSGEPGELFF
TGTGCCACGAGAAATAGCGGGGAACCCGGGGAGCTGTTTTTT
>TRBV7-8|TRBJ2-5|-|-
CASSSSGVRETQYF
TGTGCCAGCAGTTCTAGTGGGGTCCGGGAGACCCAGTACTTC
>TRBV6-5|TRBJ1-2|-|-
CASSYLGQPSYTF
TGTGCCAGCAGTTATCTCGGGCAGCCCAGCTACACCTTC
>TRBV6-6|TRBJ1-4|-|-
CAISGGAGEKLFF
TGTGCCATCAGTGGAGGGGCGGGTGAAAAACTGTTTTTT
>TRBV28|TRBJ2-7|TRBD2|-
CASSRGGKGYEQYF
TGTGCCAGCAGCCGCGGGGGGAAGGGGTACGAGCAGTACTTC
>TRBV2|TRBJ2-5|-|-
CASSALTSQETQYF
TGTGCCAGCAGTGCTCTGACCTCCCAAGAGACCCAGTACTTC
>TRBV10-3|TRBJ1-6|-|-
CAIGSSYNSPLHF
TGTGCCATCGGGAGCTCCTATAATTCACCCCTCCACTTT
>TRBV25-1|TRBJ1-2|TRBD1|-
CASSESTGTGSRYGYTF
TGTGCCAGCAGTGAATCCACCGGGACAGGAAGCCGATATGGCTACACCTTC
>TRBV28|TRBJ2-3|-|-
CASHVSGTDTQYF
TGTGCCAGCCACGTATCCGGAACAGATACGCAGTATTTT
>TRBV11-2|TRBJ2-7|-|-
CASSLDWTATYEQYF
TGTGCCAGCAGCTTAGATTGGACAGCCACCTACGAGCAGTACTTC